This TCR beta chain was sequenced for a study of T cell repertoires in cytomegalovirus infection. At the level of the study: It was recently identified HLA-C-restricted and well-studied HLA-B-restricted CMV epitopes that the study used.

MiXCR, applied by TCRdb to the reads, yields one record per CDR3 protein. The sample contains roughly 730,000 distinct CDR3 sequences, around a third of which appear only once. The CDR3 consists of 16 residues. CDR1 and CDR2 from the germline V gene are LGHNA and YSLEER. Trimming removed 0 bases at V and 1 base at J, with 12 bases between. With respect to this clonotype: The target antigen is unknown.

The chain uses TRBV4-3 and TRBJ2-5, with D possibly TRBD2 on 6 matching bases. The source was cultured PBMCs, collected from culture after CMV antigen stimulation. The clonotype was recovered from a human donor in good health (CMV status not recorded). Some clones in this sample may be carry-over from other donors' samples. The CDR3 sequence is CASSQDVGGFQETQYF. Written as DNA, the CDR3 is TGCGCCAGCAGCCAAGATGTGGGAGGTTTCCAAGAGACCCAGTACTTC.